This TCR beta chain is from a study of cytotoxic CD8 clonotypes in ibrutinib-treated CLL. On this clone itself: Its antigen is not known.

The CDR3 is 15 residues long. Unmatched junction bases numbered 6, after V lost 3 bases and J lost 3 bases. Germline V CDR1 and CDR2: SGHRS, YFSETQ. The planned depth of sequencing spanned 1 in 200,000 to 1 in 1 million T cells. The method was immunoSEQ multiplex PCR; TCRdb's version includes in-frame clones alone and lacks a portion of them. Counted here are roughly 42,000 clones, approximately 67% occurring once; the ten biggest clones make up more than 6%. Points from the study as a whole: Clonality rose at ibrutinib response, held steady in sustained remission, and fell toward baseline at progression. Sampling times (in sustained-remission versus progressing patients) were not the same. There were few public clonotypes, and on treatment they contracted or stayed stable.

This material consisted of PBMCs, taken at disease progression, from a patient treated with ibrutinib. The sequence was obtained from a human donor with chronic lymphocytic leukemia. The chain couples TRBV5-1 to TRBJ2-3; TRBD1 agrees at 8 bases. The CDR3 bases are TGCGCCAGCAGCTCAACAGGGGGAAGTACAGATACGCAGTATTTT. Amino acid sequence: CASSSTGGSTDTQYF.